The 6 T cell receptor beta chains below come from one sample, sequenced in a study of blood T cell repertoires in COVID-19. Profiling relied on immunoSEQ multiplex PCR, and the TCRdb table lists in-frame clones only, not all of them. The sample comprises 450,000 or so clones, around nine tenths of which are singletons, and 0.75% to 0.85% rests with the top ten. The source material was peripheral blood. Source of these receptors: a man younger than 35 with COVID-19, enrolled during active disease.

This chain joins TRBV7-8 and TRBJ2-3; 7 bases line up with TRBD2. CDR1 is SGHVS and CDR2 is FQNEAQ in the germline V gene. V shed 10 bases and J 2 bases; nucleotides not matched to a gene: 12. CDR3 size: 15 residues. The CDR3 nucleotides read TGTGCCACGGTCGGAGCGGGATATAACACAGATACGCAGTATTTT. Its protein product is CATVGAGYNTDTQYF.

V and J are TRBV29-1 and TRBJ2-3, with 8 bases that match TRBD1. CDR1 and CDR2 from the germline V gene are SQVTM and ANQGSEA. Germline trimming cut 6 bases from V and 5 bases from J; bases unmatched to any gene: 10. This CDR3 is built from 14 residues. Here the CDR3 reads CSVWTGSQGDTQYF. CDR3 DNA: TGCAGCGTCTGGACAGGGTCACAGGGAGATACGCAGTATTTT.

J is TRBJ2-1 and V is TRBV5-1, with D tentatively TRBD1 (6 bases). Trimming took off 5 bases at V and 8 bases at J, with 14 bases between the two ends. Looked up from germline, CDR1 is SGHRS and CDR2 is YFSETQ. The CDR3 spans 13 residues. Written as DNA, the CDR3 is TGCGCCAGCAGGGAAAACAGGGTGGATGAGCAGTTCTTC. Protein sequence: CASRENRVDEQFF.

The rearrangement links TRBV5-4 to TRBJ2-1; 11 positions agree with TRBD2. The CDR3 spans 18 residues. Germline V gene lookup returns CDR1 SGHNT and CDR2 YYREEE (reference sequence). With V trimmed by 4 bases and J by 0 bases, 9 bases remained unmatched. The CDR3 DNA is TGTGCCAGCAGCCTCCTCAAGCTAGCGGGGGGCTCCTACAATGAGCAGTTCTTC. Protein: CASSLLKLAGGSYNEQFF.

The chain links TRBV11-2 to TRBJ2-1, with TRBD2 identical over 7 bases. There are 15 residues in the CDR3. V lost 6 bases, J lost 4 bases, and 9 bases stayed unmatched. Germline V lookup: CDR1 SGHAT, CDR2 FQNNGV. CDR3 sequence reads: CASRVAGGEYNEQFF. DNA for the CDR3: TGTGCCAGCAGGGTAGCGGGTGGGGAATACAATGAGCAGTTCTTC.

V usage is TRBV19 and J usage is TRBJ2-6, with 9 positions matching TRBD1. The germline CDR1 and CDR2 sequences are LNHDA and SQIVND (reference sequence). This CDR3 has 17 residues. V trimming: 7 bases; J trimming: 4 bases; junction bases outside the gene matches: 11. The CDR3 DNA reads TGTGCCAGTACCGGAACCGGGACAGGGTACGGGGCCAACGTCCTGACTTTC. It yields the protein CASTGTGTGYGANVLTF.